This passage covers 8 T cell receptor beta chains from one sample sequenced in a study of metastatic and nonmetastatic thyroid tumors. TCRdb re-called the PCR reads through MiXCR. The sample has roughly 55,000 clones; about 17% are singletons. Treatment of any kind had been given to no patient before thyroid surgery. The source material was blood. The receptor source for this set is a male donor with papillary thyroid cancer or a benign thyroid nodule (not recorded which). Some clones in this sample may be carry-over from other donors' samples.

This clone appeared many times. The V gene is TRBV6-4, the J gene TRBJ2-1, with D tentatively TRBD2 (5 bases). Germline V CDR1 and CDR2: MRHNA, SNTAGT. Trimming took off 8 bases at V and 7 bases at J, with 15 bases between the two ends. This CDR3 has 13 amino acids. CDR3 protein: CASRGGSGNEQFF. The DNA for the CDR3 is TGTGCCAGCCGGGGTGGGTCCGGGAATGAGCAGTTCTTC.

This clone was counted many times. The V gene is TRBV7-3, the J gene TRBJ2-1; TRBD2 matches at 12 bases. V was clipped by 5 bases and J by 10 bases; unmatched bases: 3. This CDR3 region has 13 residues. Germline V gene sequence: CDR1 SGHTA, CDR2 FQGTGA. The CDR3 nucleotides read TGTGCCAGCAGCACCGGACTAGCGGGAGAGCAGTTCTTC. Amino acid sequence: CASSTGLAGEQFF.

At least ten counts were recorded for this clone. This rearrangement joins TRBV27 to TRBJ2-1, with 10 bases matching TRBD2. J was trimmed by 9 bases and V by 0 bases; bases with no gene match: 11. CDR3 length equals 17 residues. Germline assignment: CDR1 MNHEY and CDR2 SMNVEV (reference sequence). The CDR3 region has the DNA TGTGCCAGCAGTTTATCGCCCAGCGGGAGGGGAGGGGGTGAGCAGTTCTTC. Translating it yields CASSLSPSGRGGGEQFF.

This clone was counted between two and nine times. The chain recombines TRBV2 with TRBJ1-2; 9 bases align to TRBD1. V trimming: 2 bases; J trimming: 5 bases; junction bases outside the gene matches: 3. In germline, CDR1 is SNHLY, CDR2 FYNNEI. The CDR3 spans 14 residues. The CDR3 protein is CASSELGQGYGYTF. CDR3 nucleotide sequence: TGTGCCAGCAGTGAATTGGGACAGGGATATGGCTACACCTTC.

This clone was found many times. V is TRBV6-1 and J is TRBJ2-3; TRBD2 matches 9 bases. The CDR3 is 17 amino acids. CDR1 is MNHNS and CDR2 is SASEGT in the germline V gene. J was trimmed by 0 bases and V by 3 bases; bases with no gene match: 7. DNA for the CDR3: TGTGCCAGCAGTGATATTAGCGGGGGTGGGAGCACAGATACGCAGTATTTT. Its translation: CASSDISGGGSTDTQYF.

This clone was picked up many times. The genes are TRBV12-3 or TRBV12-4 and TRBJ2-2; 8 bases line up with TRBD2. The CDR3 consists of 15 residues. V dropped 3 bases and J dropped 5; count of bases not matched to a gene: 5. The CDR3 DNA reads as TGTGCCAGCAGTTTCGGGGGGGGCCTGACCGGGGAGCTGTTTTTT. Its protein is CASSFGGGLTGELFF.

This clone has only a few counts. It may be a read error: a sequence one base away is much more abundant. The V and J genes are TRBV5-6 and TRBJ1-2, with a weak D call TRBD1 (6 bases). Looked up from germline, CDR1 is SGHDT and CDR2 is YYEEEE. The V gene lost 0 bases and the J gene lost 4 bases, with 10 bases spanning the gap. This CDR3 is built from 14 residues. The CDR3 DNA is TGTGCCAGCAGCTTGGGACAGGATGCCTATGGCTACACCTTC. It yields the protein CASSLGQDAYGYTF.

This clone came up many times. J is TRBJ2-7 and V is TRBV19; TRBD1 or TRBD2 may be the D gene (5 bases each). Germline V gene sequence: CDR1 LNHDA, CDR2 SQIVND (reference sequence). Trimming took off 4 bases at V and 7 bases at J, with 17 bases between the two ends. The CDR3 runs 14 residues. In nucleotides, the CDR3 is TGTGCCAGTAGTAACACACGGGACGCCGTTGAGCAGTACTTC. It specifies CASSNTRDAVEQYF.